This T cell receptor beta chain was recorded in a study of T cells in Graves' hyperthyroidism and ophthalmopathy. This clonotype has a count of ten or more. CDR1 is SNHLY, CDR2 FYNNEI, per germline. The V end lost 6 bases, the J end lost 1 base, and 11 bases lay between the germline ends. The CDR3 covers 14 residues. What was amplified from RNA transcripts were TCR beta CDR3 regions. Primed by the HTBI set, a first-round RT-PCR was run on the TCR CDR3. From the multiplex PCR reads, TCRdb called clonotypes with MiXCR, one entry per CDR3 protein. This sample has some 650,000 distinct CDR3 sequences, with roughly a sixth found just once.

Specimen: blood. This TCR was sampled from a woman between 40 and 55 years old with Graves' ophthalmopathy. The chain links TRBV2 to TRBJ2-3; D unclear. The CDR3 is CASSGPSGTDTQYF. CDR3 nucleotides: TGTGCCAGCAGCGGACCGAGCGGCACAGATACGCAGTATTTT.